The 27 T cell receptor beta chains given below trace back to one sample, sequenced in a study of T-cell reconstitution after alpha-beta-depleted transplantation in children. Researchers prepared the TCRbeta library using unique molecular identifiers, the study reports. MiXCR was run by TCRdb on the PCR reads, yielding one entry per CDR3 protein. The data contain around 360,000 distinct CDR3 sequences, about a tenth of them singletons. The source was PBMCs from the stem cell graft donor, collected from the stem cell graft. All receptors derive from a human donor who donated a stem cell graft to a child with acute lymphoblastic leukemia.

The table lists this clonotype with many counts. The chain employs TRBV20-1 and TRBJ1-5; possibly TRBD1 for D (5 bases). Trimming shortened V by 5 bases and J by 0 bases, and 11 bases separated the two germline ends. Per germline, CDR1 DFQATT and CDR2 SNEGSKA (reference sequence). This CDR3 has 14 amino acids. Written as DNA, the CDR3 is TGCAGTGCTGGGGGAGATTATAGCAATCAGCCCCAGCATTTT. It specifies CSAGGDYSNQPQHF.

The V and J genes are TRBV7-2 and TRBJ1-2; 9 nucleotides agree with TRBD1. Trimming cost V 2 bases and J 0 bases; bases outside gene matches: 7. The CDR3 sequence is 17 residues long. The germline gives CDR1 SGHTA, CDR2 FQGNSA. The CDR3: CASSLNGGQGSNYGYTF. CDR3 nucleotide sequence: TGTGCCAGCAGCTTAAATGGGGGACAGGGTTCTAACTATGGCTACACCTTC.

This sequence joins TRBV29-1 and TRBJ2-1, with D unclear. The CDR3 is 12 amino acids. Trimming cost V 3 bases and J 6 bases, with 9 bases left between them. The germline V gene encodes CDR1 SQVTM and CDR2 ANQGSEA. The CDR3 DNA reads as TGCAGCGTTGATCTACAGTCCAATGAGCAGTTCTTC. Protein: CSVDLQSNEQFF.

The chain combines TRBV19 with TRBJ2-7, with no clear D. V was trimmed by 5 bases and J by 1 base, leaving 9 bases between them. CDR3 size: 13 residues. Germline values: CDR1 LNHDA, CDR2 SQIVND (reference sequence). The CDR3 here is CASSAAVSYEQYF. As DNA, the CDR3 is TGTGCCAGTAGTGCCGCGGTTTCCTACGAGCAGTACTTC.

The chain couples TRBV25-1 to TRBJ2-7; D gene ambiguous. Germline V gene data show CDR1 as MGHDK and CDR2 as SYGVNS. Trimming left V 5 bases short and J 4 bases short, with 6 bases between. The CDR3 is 11 amino acids. DNA for the CDR3: TGTGCCAGCAGTATAGTATACGAGCAGTACTTC. Its translation is CASSIVYEQYF.

This chain joins TRBV5-1 and TRBJ2-5; D ambiguous. Germline CDR1 is SGHRS and CDR2 is YFSETQ. Trimming shortened V by 3 bases and J by 5 bases, and 17 bases separated the two germline ends. This CDR3 is built from 15 residues. The CDR3 DNA is TGCGCCAGCAGCTCCGTGCCGTCGGCCAGTGAGACCCAGTACTTC. Its translation: CASSSVPSASETQYF.

V usage is TRBV4-2 and J usage is TRBJ2-3; D gene unclear. The CDR3 length is 14 residues. Per germline, CDR1 LGHNA and CDR2 YNFKEQ. V was trimmed by 4 bases and J by 4 bases, leaving 12 bases between them. CDR3 sequence: CASSPARWADTQYF. The CDR3 DNA sequence: TGTGCCAGCAGCCCAGCTAGATGGGCAGATACGCAGTATTTT.

This clonotype has just a few counts. The rearrangement links TRBV6-5 to TRBJ2-4, with a possible D match to TRBD2 (5 bases). This CDR3 has 16 residues. The V end lost 1 base, the J end lost 0 bases, and 10 bases lay between the germline ends. Germline CDR1 is MNHEY and CDR2 is SVGAGI. CDR3 DNA: TGTGCCAGCAGTTACTACGGGGAAGTAGCCAAAAACATTCAGTACTTC. Encoded protein: CASSYYGEVAKNIQYF.

The sample holds a few counts of this clonotype. This chain links TRBV5-6 with TRBJ2-7; weak D call: TRBD1 (6 bases). The CDR3 runs 14 residues. The V and J ends lost 0 bases and 5 bases respectively, with 12 bases between them. Per germline, CDR1 SGHDT and CDR2 YYEEEE. The CDR3 is CASSLGQGQNEQYF. CDR3 coding DNA: TGTGCCAGCAGCTTGGGGCAGGGACAAAACGAGCAGTACTTC.

In this sample, this clonotype turned up a few times. The chain joins TRBV12-3 or TRBV12-4 to TRBJ2-7; the D gene is possibly TRBD2 (5 bases). The V end was cut by 6 bases, the J end by 4 bases, with 13 bases between. The CDR3 extends over 13 amino acids. Written as DNA, the CDR3 is TGTGCCAGCAGAAACGACGGACTTTACGAGCAGTACTTC. Encoded protein: CASRNDGLYEQYF.

This clonotype was found a few times. The chain links TRBV9 to TRBJ2-5, with D unresolved. Trimming pared 1 base from V and 2 bases from J, leaving 9 bases between. CDR1 and CDR2 (germline): SGDLS, YYNGEE. CDR3 length: 14 residues. In DNA, the CDR3 is TGTGCCAGCAGCGTATCTCCGAAACAAGAGACCCAGTACTTC. As protein: CASSVSPKQETQYF.

This clonotype was counted a single time. V usage is TRBV20-1 and J usage is TRBJ2-1, with 9 bases matching TRBD2. Per the germline V gene, CDR1 is DFQATT and CDR2 is SNEGSKA (reference sequence). Trimming took 4 bases from V and 7 from J; bases not matched to a gene: 17. The CDR3 covers 17 residues. The CDR3 protein is CSATSFSTSGGLNEQFF. The CDR3 nucleotides are TGCAGTGCTACCTCATTCTCGACTAGCGGAGGGCTTAATGAGCAGTTCTTC.

The chain is built from TRBV7-9 and TRBJ2-2; 8 positions match TRBD2. The germline V gene has CDR1 SEHNR and CDR2 FQNEAQ (reference sequence). V was clipped by 8 bases and J by 2 bases; unmatched bases: 4. The CDR3 has 14 amino acids. The CDR3 DNA reads as TGTGCCAGCGGGGCGGGAGGTAACACCGGGGAGCTGTTTTTT. Protein: CASGAGGNTGELFF.

This clonotype was counted many times. The chain joins TRBV7-8 to TRBJ2-5; TRBD1 might be the D (5 bases). V was trimmed by 1 base and J by 5 bases, leaving 8 bases between them. CDR1 SGHVS and CDR2 FQNEAQ come from the germline V gene. The CDR3 is 13 amino acids. The DNA for the CDR3 is TGTGCCAGCAGCTTAGAGGGGTGGGAGACCCAGTACTTC. It is translated as CASSLEGWETQYF. The full variable domain, in which reference TRBV7-8 and TRBJ2-5 provide the parts outside the CDR3, is GAGVSQSPRYKVAKRGQDVALRCDPISGHVSLFWYQQALGQGPEFLTYFQNEAQLDKSGLPSDRFFAERPEGSVSTLKIQRTQQEDSAVYLCASSLEGWETQYFGPGTRLLVL.

In this sample, this clonotype turned up many times. Here the CDR3 DNA reads TGCGCCAGCAGCTCCGGGACAGGGCGCCTCCACACCATATATTTT. It translates to CASSSGTGRLHTIYF. This chain joins TRBV5-1 and TRBJ1-3, with 9 bases aligning to TRBD1. This CDR3 has 15 amino acids. Germline-derived CDR1 and CDR2 are SGHRS and YFSETQ. The J segment lost 8 bases and the V segment lost 3 bases, leaving 9 bases of the junction unmatched.

This chain connects TRBV29-1 to TRBJ1-4, with 9 bases that match TRBD1. V trimming: 5 bases; J trimming: 9 bases; junction bases outside the gene matches: 10. CDR1 and CDR2 from the germline V gene are SQVTM and ANQGSEA. This CDR3 is built from 14 residues. CDR3 residues: CSVLVAGQGKKLFF. The DNA of the CDR3 is TGCAGCGTTTTGGTGGCGGGACAGGGAAAAAAACTGTTTTTT.

The chain joins TRBV3-1 to TRBJ2-1, with 8 bases aligning to TRBD2. The CDR3 is 18 amino acids. Trimming at V came to 0 bases and at J to 2 bases, leaving 9 bases not matched to a gene. The V gene's germline CDR1 is LGHDT and CDR2 YNNKEL (reference sequence). The CDR3 loop reads CASSQDRGSGAPYNEQFF. The CDR3 coding sequence is TGTGCCAGCAGCCAAGATCGGGGTAGCGGGGCTCCCTACAATGAGCAGTTCTTC.

The gene calls are TRBV5-1 and TRBJ2-3, with D possibly TRBD1 on 6 matching bases. The CDR3 is 14 residues long. The germline CDR1 and CDR2 sequences are SGHRS and YFSETQ. The V and J ends lost 0 bases and 5 bases respectively, with 10 bases between them. The CDR3 loop is CASSLEQGVDTQYF. For the CDR3, the DNA is TGCGCCAGCAGCTTGGAACAGGGAGTAGATACGCAGTATTTT.

There are a few counts of this clonotype. CDR3 loop: CAISESAGGIGVATATGELFF. In nucleotides, the CDR3 is TGTGCCATCAGTGAGTCGGCAGGGGGTATAGGGGTAGCAACGGCCACCGGGGAGCTGTTTTTT. The V call is TRBV10-3, the J call TRBJ2-2, with TRBD1 matching 7 bases. V shed 0 bases, J shed 4 bases, and the junction held 20 bases outside the gene matches. This CDR3 is 21 amino acids long. From germline, CDR1 is ENHRY and CDR2 SYGVKD.

The rearrangement joins TRBV7-9 to TRBJ1-2, with D hard to call. Germline values: CDR1 SEHNR, CDR2 FQNEAQ (reference sequence). The germline V and J ends were trimmed by 5 bases and 3 bases, with 13 bases remaining between them. The CDR3 loop spans 14 amino acids. CDR3 region: CASSPRRGDYGYTF. CDR3 coding DNA: TGTGCCAGCAGCCCCCGACGGGGTGACTATGGCTACACCTTC. Using reference TRBV7-9 and TRBJ1-2 for the parts outside the CDR3, the full variable domain is DTGVSQNPRHKITKRGQNVTFRCDPISEHNRLYWYRQTLGQGPEFLTYFQNEAQLEKSRLLSDRFSAERPKGSFSTLEIQRTEQGDSAMYLCASSPRRGDYGYTFGSGTRLTVV.

As concerns this clonotype: One junction end disagrees with the germline gene, perhaps due to a read error. This sequence joins TRBV7-7 and TRBJ2-5; D might be TRBD1 or TRBD2, each matching 6 bases. There are 14 residues in the CDR3. Germline lookup yields CDR1 SSHAT and CDR2 FNYEAQ (reference sequence). The CDR3 region has the DNA TGTGCTAGCAGCTTAGCGGAACAGGGACAGACCCAGTACTTC. Its translation is CASSLAEQGQTQYF.

This clonotype was detected only a few times. CDR3 nucleotide sequence: TGTGCCAGCAGAAGCGACAGGGGGGACGCTTTCTTT. Protein product: CASRSDRGDAFF. This rearrangement joins TRBV12-3 or TRBV12-4 to TRBJ1-1, with TRBD1 matching over 9 bases. V was pared by 6 bases and J by 11 bases, with 7 bases of the junction left unmatched. This CDR3 region has 12 residues.

The chain joins TRBV5-1 to TRBJ2-3; 7 bases align to TRBD2. This CDR3 has 16 residues. Germline trimming cut 0 bases from V and 1 base from J; bases unmatched to any gene: 5. Germline-derived CDR1 and CDR2 are SGHRS and YFSETQ. DNA of the CDR3: TGCGCCAGCAGCTTGGAGAGGACTAGGGGCACAGATACGCAGTATTTT. As protein: CASSLERTRGTDTQYF.

Many counts were recorded for this clonotype. The chain links TRBV6-5 to TRBJ2-7, with TRBD2 matching 11 bases. CDR3 length: 15 amino acids. J lost 1 base, V lost 4 bases, and 3 bases had no gene match. Per the germline V gene, CDR1 is MNHEY and CDR2 is SVGAGI. The CDR3 reads CASSSLAGGSYEQYF. The DNA of the CDR3 is TGTGCCAGCAGTTCATTAGCGGGGGGGTCCTACGAGCAGTACTTC.

This clonotype was detected only a few times. The chain is built from TRBV12-3 or TRBV12-4 and TRBJ2-2; no clear D gene. The CDR3 is 12 amino acids. Deletions cut 2 bases from V and 7 bases from J, with 5 bases between. The CDR3 nucleotides are TGTGCCAGCAGTTTAAGTGTCGGGGAGCTGTTTTTT. Translated, it gives CASSLSVGELFF.

This clonotype was seen only a few times. Mismatch with germline at one junction end may stem from a read error. This chain links TRBV7-7 with TRBJ2-1; D might be TRBD2 (6 bases). Germline-derived CDR1 and CDR2 are SSHAT and FNYEAQ (reference sequence). CDR3 length equals 13 residues. For the CDR3, the DNA is TGTGCTAGCAGCACCCAAACTAGCACTGAGCAGTTCTTC. Encoded protein: CASSTQTSTEQFF.

The V gene is TRBV27, the J gene TRBJ1-1, with D maybe TRBD1 (6 bases). Germline V gene data show CDR1 as MNHEY and CDR2 as SMNVEV (reference sequence). Deletions cut 8 bases from V and 1 base from J, with 8 bases between. This CDR3 comprises 12 residues. CDR3 sequence reads: CASLGGNTEAFF. The CDR3, as DNA: TGTGCCAGCCTAGGGGGGAACACTGAAGCTTTCTTT.